The present TCR beta chain was sequenced within a study of blood T cell repertoires in COVID-19 (dated by TCRdb to the early 2020s). Some background on the complete study: The collaborator samples originated in the United States, Italy and Spain and spanned the acute and convalescent phases of COVID-19. The prospective study material was composed of cDNA or gDNA derived from T cells, B-cell-depleted T cells, or PBMCs. Deeply sampled blood TCRbeta repertoires from subjects exposed to, actively infected with, or recovered from COVID-19 were included in the dataset. The repertoires were released in a freely available public database intended as a resource for research on the immune response to SARS-CoV-2. The samples were drawn from the first 160 participants of the ongoing ImmuneRACE study and from 1,254 subjects provided by 6 global collaborators. The sample metadata nearly always contained a de-identified subject ID, COVID-19 status, age in years and sex. Where available, HLA class I and class II types were taken from metadata supplied by the sample provider and were not determined by assay-based typing.

Beyond this particular receptor, the publication reports: The quantity of clinical and demographic metadata differed by source and by participant and was supplied without curation.

TCRbeta CDR3 regions were amplified from genomic DNA using the immunoSEQ Assay, a bias-controlled multiplex PCR. For the original study's pipeline: The number of nucleated cells in each sample was estimated by amplification of reference gene primers within the assay. Sequence reads were collapsed and filtered to measure the absolute abundance of every unique TCRbeta CDR3 rearrangement. Productive Simpson clonality was computed per sample as the square root of Simpson's diversity index over productive rearrangements. The immuneACCESS repertoire file appears here via TCRdb, limited to in-frame rearrangements. These files lack a portion of the clones; in checked studies, under half of the deficit traces to unresolved V genes, and the cause of the others is not known. The V and J calls and the clone size are those of that table, but D and trimming were determined from the DNA. The sample table shows 150,000 to 200,000 clones, and about 81% are seen once. The ten largest clones take up approximately 7.8% of the sample.

With respect to this clone: Its antigen specificity is not known. No base-level quality is on record; no much larger clone is a single base apart.

The germline V gene supplies CDR1 KGHDR and CDR2 SFDVKD. The CDR3 goes from the cysteine to the phenylalanine over 14 residues. The CDR3 DNA has 42 bases and is translated from base 1. V is clipped by 5 bases and J by 3 bases, and the sequence between their germline boundaries is 11 bases long. One collaborating source in Seattle enrolled patients while the patients were actively infected and followed the patients over time throughout the course of disease. Each collaborating institution followed its own protocols to collect whole blood in K2EDTA tubes. For TCRbeta analysis, collaborator samples were shipped as frozen whole blood, as isolated PBMCs, or as DNA extracted from either sample type.

This chain joins TRBV24-1 to TRBJ2-3, with the D gene call left open. The source material was peripheral blood. This receptor was taken from a woman aged 55-69 years with COVID-19, enrolled during active disease. The nucleotide sequence reads TGTGCCACCAGTGCCCCCGCCGGGACAGATACGCAGTATTTT. It specifies CATSAPAGTDTQYF.